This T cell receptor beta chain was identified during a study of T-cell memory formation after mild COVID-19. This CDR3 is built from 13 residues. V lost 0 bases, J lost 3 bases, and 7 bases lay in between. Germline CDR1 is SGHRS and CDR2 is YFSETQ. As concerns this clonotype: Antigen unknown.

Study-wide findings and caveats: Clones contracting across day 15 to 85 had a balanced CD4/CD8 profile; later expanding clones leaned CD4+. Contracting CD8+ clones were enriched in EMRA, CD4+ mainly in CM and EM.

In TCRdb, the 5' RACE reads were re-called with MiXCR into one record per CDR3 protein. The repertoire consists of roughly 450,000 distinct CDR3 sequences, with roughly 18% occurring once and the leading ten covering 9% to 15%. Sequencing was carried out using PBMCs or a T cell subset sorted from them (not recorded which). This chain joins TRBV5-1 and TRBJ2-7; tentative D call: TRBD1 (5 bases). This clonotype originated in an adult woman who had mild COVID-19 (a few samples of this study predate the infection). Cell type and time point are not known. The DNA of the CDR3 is TGCGCCAGCAGCTTGGAGGACAACTACGAGCAGTACTTC. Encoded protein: CASSLEDNYEQYF.